These 24 T cell receptor beta chains came from one sample sequenced in a study of OX40 agonist ivuxolimab in advanced cancers. Here immunoSEQ multiplex PCR was the method, and the copy in TCRdb shows in-frame clones only, minus some. The sample comprises tens of thousands of clones, approximately 87% of which are singletons, and around 6.6% rests with the top ten. Sequenced material: CD4+ or CD8+ T cells sorted from blood, taken in a trial of the OX40 agonist ivuxolimab. All receptors come from an adult with an advanced solid tumor such as melanoma, head and neck, liver or kidney cancer.

As regards this clone: The junction departs from germline at one end; a sequencing error may be responsible. The rearrangement uses TRBV29-1 and TRBJ1-1; no clear D gene. The CDR3 sequence is 10 residues long. Germline V lookup: CDR1 SQVTM, CDR2 ANQGSEA. CDR3 DNA: TGCAGCGTGGTGGGCACGATGTGGGTCTTT. Its protein product is CSVVGTMWVF.

The chain recombines TRBV6-6 with TRBJ1-4, with TRBD1 identical over 7 bases. The ends lost 5 bases at V and 8 bases at J; junction bases unmatched: 8. CDR3 length equals 14 residues. CDR1 and CDR2 from the germline V gene are MNHNY and SVGAGI (reference sequence). The CDR3 nucleotides read TGTGCCAGCAGTAGGCGGCAGGGGGAAGAAAAACTGTTTTTT. Translation gives CASSRRQGEEKLFF.

The chain couples TRBV7-9 to TRBJ2-7, with D possibly TRBD1 on 7 matching bases. Germline V gene data show CDR1 as SEHNR and CDR2 as FQNEAQ (reference sequence). The CDR3 covers 18 residues. V lost 1 base, J lost 1 base, and 20 bases lay in between. This CDR3 reads CASSLGSRGEPGSYEQYF. CDR3 sequence (DNA): TGTGCCAGCAGCTTAGGATCCAGGGGGGAGCCCGGTTCCTACGAGCAGTACTTC.

V is TRBV2 and J is TRBJ2-3, with 7 bases aligning to TRBD1. This CDR3 spans 13 amino acids. V was pared by 6 bases and J by 1 base, with 1 base of the junction left unmatched. CDR1 and CDR2 from the germline V gene are SNHLY and FYNNEI. CDR3 residues: CASSDRGTDTQYF. The CDR3 region has the DNA TGTGCCAGCAGCGACAGGGGCACAGATACGCAGTATTTT.

V is TRBV4-3 and J is TRBJ2-2; 12 nucleotides line up with TRBD2. The CDR3 covers 16 residues. Germline trimming cut 4 bases from V and 7 bases from J; bases unmatched to any gene: 7. In germline, CDR1 is LGHNA, CDR2 YSLEER. CDR3 nucleotides: TGCGCCAGCAGCCTCCTAGCGGGAGGGCCGGGCGGGGAGCTGTTTTTT. It encodes CASSLLAGGPGGELFF.

The chain has TRBV11-3 and TRBJ2-5, with D perhaps matching TRBD1 (5 bases). The DNA end is a closer match to TRBJ2-7, so the J assignment may be wrong. This CDR3 comprises 14 residues. Germline lookup yields CDR1 SGHNT and CDR2 YENEEA. CDR3 protein: CASGVQGVDYEQYF. The CDR3 nucleotides are TGTGCCAGCGGGGTTCAGGGTGTGGACTACGAGCAGTACTTC.

The chain has TRBV5-1 and TRBJ1-4; D not resolved. The germline gives CDR1 SGHRS, CDR2 YFSETQ. The CDR3 covers 14 residues. The ends were cut back, 4 bases at V and 3 bases at J, with 10 bases in the middle. CDR3 sequence (DNA): TGCGCCAGCAGCCGAGATTCGTCTAATGAAAAACTGTTTTTT. Translated, it gives CASSRDSSNEKLFF.

The chain recombines TRBV14 with TRBJ2-2; D unresolved. Trimming took 0 bases from V and 5 from J, leaving 10 bases between them. The CDR3 sequence is 15 residues long. Germline CDR1 is SGHDN and CDR2 is FVKESK. The CDR3 sequence is CASSQDSQRTGELFF. The DNA for the CDR3 is TGTGCCAGCAGCCAAGATTCACAACGGACCGGGGAGCTGTTTTTT.

V is TRBV11-2 and J is TRBJ1-2; perhaps TRBD1 as D (5 bases). V lost 3 bases and J 1 base, leaving 12 bases between the germline ends. Germline CDR1 reads SGHAT; CDR2 reads FQNNGV. The CDR3 runs to 15 residues. In DNA, the CDR3 is TGTGCCAGCAGCTTTGGGGGGACCCTTAACTATGGCTACACCTTC. Amino acids: CASSFGGTLNYGYTF. Looking up the rest from reference TRBV11-2 and TRBJ1-2 gives the full variable domain: EAGVAQSPRYKIIEKRQSVAFWCNPISGHATLYWYQQILGQGPKLLIQFQNNGVVDDSQLPKDRFSAERLKGVDSTLKIQPAKLEDSAVYLCASSFGGTLNYGYTFGSGTRLTVV.

J is TRBJ2-6 and V is TRBV28, with no clear D. V dropped 3 bases and J dropped 3 bases, with 0 bases sitting between them. CDR1 and CDR2 from the germline V gene are MDHEN and SYDVKM. This CDR3 spans 12 amino acids. The CDR3 DNA reads TGTGCCAGCAGTTTTGGGGCCAACGTCCTGACTTTC. Translating it yields CASSFGANVLTF.

The chain's CDR3 is CASSFGNYGYTF. In nucleotides, the CDR3 is TGTGCCAGCAGTTTTGGTAACTATGGCTACACCTTC. The chain is built from TRBV28 and TRBJ1-2; D uncertain. The CDR3 runs to 12 residues. The V gene lost 3 bases and the J gene lost 1 base, with 3 bases spanning the gap. The germline CDR1 and CDR2 sequences are MDHEN and SYDVKM.

The rearrangement joins TRBV9 to TRBJ2-5; 11 bases align to TRBD1. Germline V CDR1 and CDR2: SGDLS, YYNGEE. The trim removed 4 bases at V and 1 base at J, leaving 6 bases unmatched. The CDR3 is 16 amino acids. The CDR3 here is CASSPGTGGLQETQYF. The CDR3 nucleotides read TGTGCCAGCAGCCCAGGGACAGGGGGACTCCAAGAGACCCAGTACTTC.

This clone has more than one count but fewer than ten. V is TRBV7-9 and J is TRBJ1-5; the D gene is possibly TRBD1 (6 bases). The CDR3 has 16 amino acids. The V end was cut by 2 bases, the J end by 0 bases, with 11 bases between. Germline assignment: CDR1 SEHNR and CDR2 FQNEAQ (reference sequence). Here the CDR3 reads CASSLSRGYSNQPQHF. The CDR3 coding sequence is TGTGCCAGCAGCTTAAGCAGGGGTTATAGCAATCAGCCCCAGCATTTT.

DNA of the CDR3: TGTGCCAGCAGTCCCCTCGCCGGACCCTACGAGCAGTACTTC. Translated: CASSPLAGPYEQYF. The chain carries TRBV27 and TRBJ2-7; D remains unclear. The CDR3 consists of 14 residues. Looked up from germline, CDR1 is MNHEY and CDR2 is SMNVEV (reference sequence). Trimming cost V 5 bases and J 2 bases, with 13 bases left between them.

The chain recombines TRBV9 with TRBJ2-5, with D perhaps TRBD2 (6 bases). From germline, CDR1 is SGDLS and CDR2 YYNGEE. Trimming took 9 bases from V and 6 from J, leaving 18 bases between them. This CDR3 has 13 residues. The CDR3 reads CAIAGLWGKTQYF. The CDR3, as DNA: TGTGCCATCGCGGGACTGTGGGGAAAGACCCAGTACTTC. Together with reference TRBV9 and TRBJ2-5, the CDR3 gives the full variable domain: DSGVTQTPKHLITATGQRVTLRCSPRSGDLSVYWYQQSLDQGLQFLIQYYNGEERAKGNILERFSAQQFPDLHSELNLSSLELGDSALYFCAIAGLWGKTQYFGPGTRLLVL.

This chain links TRBV10-3 with TRBJ2-4, with a weak D call TRBD2 (5 bases). Germline V CDR1 and CDR2: ENHRY, SYGVKD. The V and J ends lost 4 bases and 7 bases respectively, with 5 bases between them. The CDR3 extends over 11 amino acids. The CDR3 DNA is TGTGCCATCAGTGCGGGGAACATTCAGTACTTC. Translation gives CAISAGNIQYF.

The chain is built from TRBV4-2 and TRBJ2-7; 8 nucleotides match TRBD2. The CDR3 runs to 14 residues. Germline trimming cut 2 bases from V and 6 bases from J; bases unmatched to any gene: 6. The V gene's germline CDR1 is LGHNA and CDR2 YNFKEQ. The CDR3 DNA reads TGTGCCAGCAGCCAATCCGCAAGCGGGGGCGAGCAGTACTTC. Translated: CASSQSASGGEQYF.

This clone is labeled as medium-sized. This chain uses TRBV20-1 with TRBJ1-2, with D unresolved. Trimming pared 1 base from V and 5 bases from J, leaving 5 bases between. Germline lookup yields CDR1 DFQATT and CDR2 SNEGSKA (reference sequence). CDR3 length equals 11 residues. DNA of the CDR3: TGCAGTGCTAGAGCGGGGTATGGCTACACCTTC. Protein sequence: CSARAGYGYTF.

This chain joins TRBV11-3 and TRBJ1-2, with 7 bases matching TRBD1. There are 17 residues in the CDR3. Per germline, CDR1 SGHNT and CDR2 YENEEA. V shed 5 bases, J shed 4 bases, and the junction held 16 bases outside the gene matches. DNA for the CDR3: TGTGCCAGCAGCGCCCGGGACAGCGCGGCGAGACCCTATGGCTACACCTTC. This sequence encodes CASSARDSAARPYGYTF.

The V call is TRBV4-1, the J call TRBJ1-4; no clear D gene. The V gene lost 4 bases and the J gene lost 0 bases, with 12 bases spanning the gap. The V gene's germline CDR1 is MGHRA and CDR2 YSYEKL. CDR3 length: 16 residues. The CDR3 region is CASSPTYEATNEKLFF. CDR3 DNA: TGCGCCAGCAGCCCTACATATGAAGCAACTAATGAAAAACTGTTTTTT.

This clone was seen only once. This chain connects TRBV27 to TRBJ1-6; no reliable D call. V dropped 3 bases and J dropped 5 bases, with 8 bases sitting between them. CDR3 length: 14 amino acids. Germline V gene lookup returns CDR1 MNHEY and CDR2 SMNVEV (reference sequence). The CDR3 coding sequence is TGTGCCAGCAGTTTCGGTCAGAATAATTCACCCCTCCACTTT. It is translated as CASSFGQNNSPLHF.

Here the CDR3 DNA reads TGTGCCAGCAGCTCCCGGGACACACTCTCCTACGAGCAGTACTTC. It specifies CASSSRDTLSYEQYF. The rearrangement links TRBV7-2 to TRBJ2-7; perhaps TRBD1 as D (6 bases). Germline V CDR1 and CDR2: SGHTA, FQGNSA. The CDR3 runs 15 residues. V was pared by 4 bases and J by 0 bases, with 13 bases between.

CDR3 amino acids: CASSLASTEIYGYTF. DNA of the CDR3: TGCGCCAGCAGCTTGGCCAGCACGGAGATATATGGCTACACCTTC. The rearrangement uses TRBV5-1 and TRBJ1-2; D is ambiguous. The germline V gene encodes CDR1 SGHRS and CDR2 YFSETQ. The CDR3 is 15 amino acids. Trimming pared 0 bases from V and 5 bases from J, leaving 14 bases between. Looking up the rest from reference TRBV5-1 and TRBJ1-2 gives the full variable domain: KAGVTQTPRYLIKTRGQQVTLSCSPISGHRSVSWYQQTPGQGLQFLFEYFSETQRNKGNFPGRFSGRQFSNSRSEMNVSTLELGDSALYLCASSLASTEIYGYTFGSGTRLTVV.

The V and J genes are TRBV9 and TRBJ2-7; D is unresolved. The length of the CDR3 is 13 residues. Germline values: CDR1 SGDLS, CDR2 YYNGEE. V was clipped by 0 bases and J by 2 bases, with 6 bases between them. In nucleotides, the CDR3 is TGTGCCAGCAGCGTAGACCCCGCCTACGAGCAGTACTTC. It encodes CASSVDPAYEQYF.